The clone carrying this T cell receptor (beta chain) showed up just a few times. Assay: immunoSEQ multiplex PCR; the TCRdb copy retains only in-frame clones and omits some. The sample carries tens of thousands of clones, around 90% recorded once. This entry is derived from a study of T cell responses to AZD1222 COVID-19 vaccine. The receptor was derived from an adult in good health. Sample: peripheral blood, taken on day 0 of MenACWY control vaccination.

In DNA, the CDR3 is TGTGCCAGCAGCTTAAATCCGAGTGCGGGTGGCTACACCTTC. Translating gives CASSLNPSAGGYTF. The chain is built from TRBV7-3 and TRBJ1-2, with no clear D. Germline V gives CDR1 SGHTA, CDR2 FQGTGA. This CDR3 contains 14 residues. The V end lost 1 base, the J end lost 7 bases, and 13 bases lay between the germline ends.